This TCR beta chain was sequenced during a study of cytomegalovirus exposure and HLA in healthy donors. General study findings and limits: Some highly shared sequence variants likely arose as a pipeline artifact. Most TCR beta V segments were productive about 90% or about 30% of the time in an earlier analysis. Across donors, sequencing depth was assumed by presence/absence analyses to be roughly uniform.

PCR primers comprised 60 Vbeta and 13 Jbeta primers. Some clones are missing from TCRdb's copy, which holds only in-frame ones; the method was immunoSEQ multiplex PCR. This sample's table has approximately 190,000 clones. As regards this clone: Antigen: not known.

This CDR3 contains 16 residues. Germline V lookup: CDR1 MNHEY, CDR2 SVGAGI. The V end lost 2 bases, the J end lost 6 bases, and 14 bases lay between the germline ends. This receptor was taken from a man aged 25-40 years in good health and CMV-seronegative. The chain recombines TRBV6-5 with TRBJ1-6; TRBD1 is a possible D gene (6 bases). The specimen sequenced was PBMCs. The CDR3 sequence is CASSYSWAGANSPLHF. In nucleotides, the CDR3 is TGTGCCAGCAGTTACAGTTGGGCAGGGGCTAATTCACCCCTCCACTTT.